The next 27 T cell receptor beta chains were all read from a single sample in a study of human T cells and chemical hapten exposure. Time point in this sample: patch test 3, about 24 weeks after DPC sensitization. Treatment reported: therapeutic diphenylcyclopropenone sensitization with weekly scalp DPC. One entry per CDR3 protein, called by TCRdb with MiXCR from the RACE reads. The sample gives 55,000 to 75,000 distinct CDR3 sequences, roughly 12% of which show up once; 2.4% is in the top ten. Sample: whole blood, taken in connection with sensitization to the hapten diphenylcyclopropenone (DPC). The origin of the receptors is a man between 25 and 39 years old with alopecia areata. Some clones in this sample may be carry-over from other donors' samples.

This clonotype was observed a few times. The chain combines TRBV5-1 with TRBJ2-1; 7 bases line up with TRBD1. The V and J ends lost 3 bases and 3 bases, in that order; junction bases with no gene match: 6. Germline values: CDR1 SGHRS, CDR2 YFSETQ. This CDR3 has 15 amino acids. CDR3 nucleotides: TGCGCCAGCAGCTCGACAGGGTCACTCTACAATGAGCAGTTCTTC. Translation: CASSSTGSLYNEQFF.

The sample holds many counts of this clonotype. The V and J genes are TRBV28 and TRBJ2-1; D gene uncertain. Germline V CDR1 and CDR2: MDHEN, SYDVKM. Trimming took off 2 bases at V and 1 base at J, with 9 bases between the two ends. The CDR3 is 15 amino acids. CDR3 in amino acids: CASSLIRPSYNEQFF. The CDR3, as DNA: TGTGCCAGCAGTTTAATCCGGCCATCCTACAATGAGCAGTTCTTC.

This clonotype occurred many times. This rearrangement joins TRBV6-5 to TRBJ2-3; TRBD2 agrees at 15 bases. Looked up from germline, CDR1 is MNHEY and CDR2 is SVGAGI. The CDR3 has 19 residues. Trimming cost V 4 bases and J 1 base; bases outside gene matches: 9. In DNA, the CDR3 is TGTGCCAGCAGTTCCCTGGGGACTAGCGGGGGGTTACGCACAGATACGCAGTATTTT. Protein sequence: CASSSLGTSGGLRTDTQYF.

This rearrangement joins TRBV20-1 to TRBJ2-7, with 7 bases fitting TRBD2. CDR1 and CDR2 from the germline V gene are DFQATT and SNEGSKA (reference sequence). The J segment lost 2 bases and the V segment lost 3 bases, leaving 4 bases of the junction unmatched. CDR3 length equals 13 residues. Written as DNA, the CDR3 is TGCAGTGCTAGTTTAGCGGGTCCCTACGAGCAGTACTTC. Its protein product is CSASLAGPYEQYF.

The chain joins TRBV27 to TRBJ1-1; D is undetermined. Deletions cut 4 bases from V and 3 bases from J, with 12 bases between. Germline loops: CDR1 MNHEY, CDR2 SMNVEV (reference sequence). This CDR3 region has 14 residues. CDR3 region: CASSSGPLDTEAFF. The DNA for the CDR3 is TGTGCCAGCAGTTCCGGACCCTTGGACACTGAAGCTTTCTTT.

This clonotype was seen a few times. The CDR3 is CASRPPNNYGYTF. The DNA of the CDR3 is TGTGCCAGCAGACCCCCGAATAACTATGGCTACACCTTC. The chain combines TRBV28 with TRBJ1-2; D ambiguous. This CDR3 is 13 amino acids long. CDR1 MDHEN and CDR2 SYDVKM come from the germline V gene. V was clipped by 6 bases and J by 1 base, with 9 bases between them.

This clonotype has a count of ten or more. The chain links TRBV6-1 to TRBJ1-2; D gene unclear. Per germline, CDR1 MNHNS and CDR2 SASEGT. Deletions cut 7 bases from V and 3 bases from J, with 15 bases between. The CDR3 is made up of 14 amino acids. CDR3 protein: CASKVLGLDYGYTF. The CDR3 DNA reads as TGTGCCAGCAAAGTATTAGGGTTGGACTATGGCTACACCTTC.

The chain joins TRBV9 to TRBJ2-7; 7 bases map to TRBD1. CDR1 SGDLS and CDR2 YYNGEE come from the germline V gene. The CDR3 loop spans 14 amino acids. The V segment lost 2 bases and the J segment 1 base; nucleotides outside the gene matches: 3. Here the CDR3 reads CASSVGTASYEQYF. The CDR3 nucleotides are TGTGCCAGCAGCGTCGGGACAGCTTCCTACGAGCAGTACTTC.

There are many counts of this clonotype. The CDR3, as DNA: TGTGCCAGCTCCCAGCGACAGGGGGCCTCAGATACGCAGTATTTT. It translates to CASSQRQGASDTQYF. The chain is built from TRBV18 and TRBJ2-3, with 10 bases aligning to TRBD1. This CDR3 spans 15 amino acids. V lost 6 bases and J lost 4; bases outside the gene matches: 7. Per the germline V gene, CDR1 is KGHSH and CDR2 is LQKENI.

This clonotype was detected ten times or more. The chain links TRBV11-2 to TRBJ2-7; 9 bases match TRBD1. The CDR3 length is 16 residues. From germline, CDR1 is SGHAT and CDR2 FQNNGV. J lost 1 base, V lost 5 bases, and 9 bases had no gene match. CDR3 loop: CASSEFPGQGSYEQYF. DNA of the CDR3: TGTGCCAGCAGCGAATTCCCGGGACAGGGTTCCTACGAGCAGTACTTC.

This clonotype occurred a few times. The CDR3 region has the DNA TGCAGCGCATGGGACTACTCCTACAATGAGCAGTTCTTC. It encodes CSAWDYSYNEQFF. The chain recombines TRBV29-1 with TRBJ2-1; 7 nucleotides align to TRBD2. This CDR3 has 13 amino acids. Trimming at V came to 7 bases and at J to 0 bases, leaving 3 bases not matched to a gene. Germline V gene data show CDR1 as SQVTM and CDR2 as ANQGSEA.

In this sample, this clonotype turned up a few times. V is TRBV9 and J is TRBJ1-1; the D gene is possibly TRBD1 (6 bases). V dropped 2 bases and J dropped 8 bases, with 10 bases sitting between them. CDR3 length equals 12 residues. In germline, CDR1 is SGDLS, CDR2 YYNGEE. The CDR3 here is CASSVAQGEAFF. As DNA, the CDR3 is TGTGCCAGCAGCGTGGCCCAGGGGGAAGCTTTCTTT.

This clonotype was seen many times. This chain uses TRBV7-9 with TRBJ2-6, with D possibly TRBD1 on 6 matching bases. The CDR3 has 17 residues. CDR1 SEHNR and CDR2 FQNEAQ come from the germline V gene (reference sequence). V lost 4 bases, J lost 1 base, and 14 bases lay in between. The CDR3 loop is CASSSRTAKSGANVLTF. The CDR3 DNA sequence: TGTGCCAGCAGCTCCCGGACAGCCAAGTCTGGGGCCAACGTCCTGACTTTC.

Ten or more counts support this clonotype. The rearrangement joins TRBV3-1 to TRBJ2-7; the match to TRBD2 covers 9 bases. This CDR3 has 15 residues. Germline CDR1 reads LGHDT; CDR2 reads YNNKEL (reference sequence). The V segment lost 2 bases and the J segment 3 bases; nucleotides outside the gene matches: 5. In DNA, the CDR3 is TGTGCCAGCAGCCAATTTAGCGGGGGTTTCTACGAGCAGTACTTC. Protein product: CASSQFSGGFYEQYF.

This clonotype is a singleton in its sample. V gene TRBV27 combines with J gene TRBJ2-7; 10 nucleotides align to TRBD2. Germline trimming cut 6 bases from V and 1 base from J; bases unmatched to any gene: 3. CDR3 size: 14 residues. CDR1 is MNHEY and CDR2 is SMNVEV in the germline V gene (reference sequence). CDR3 DNA sequence: TGTGCCAGCAGCCAGCGGGGGGGTTCCTACGAGCAGTACTTC. Amino acid sequence: CASSQRGGSYEQYF.

This clonotype has just a few counts. This chain links TRBV15 with TRBJ1-1; D is perhaps TRBD1 (6 bases). The CDR3 runs 16 residues. Germline V gene data show CDR1 as LNHNV and CDR2 as YYDKDF (reference sequence). Trimming stripped 4 bases from V and 6 bases from J, with 21 bases between. CDR3 amino acids: CATSKGGDVSYAEAFF. The CDR3 nucleotides read TGTGCCACCAGCAAAGGGGGGGACGTCTCTTACGCTGAAGCTTTCTTT.

As to this clonotype: A much larger clone differs from this one at a single base, so this may be a read error. The J gene is TRBJ2-7, the V gene TRBV6-1, with D perhaps assigned TRBD1 or TRBD2 (7 bases each). CDR1 is MNHNS, CDR2 SASEGT, per germline. Trimming took off 4 bases at V and 1 base at J, with 14 bases between the two ends. The CDR3 has 15 amino acids. Here the CDR3 DNA reads TGTGCCAGCAGTGCGACTAGCAGGGGGTCCTACGAGCAGTACTTC. This encodes CASSATSRGSYEQYF.

This clonotype was counted only a few times. The DNA for the CDR3 is TGTGCCAGCAGCTTAGAAGTAGAAACTAGCCTCACAGATACGCAGTATTTT. This encodes CASSLEVETSLTDTQYF. This chain connects TRBV7-6 to TRBJ2-3; D is possibly TRBD2 (6 bases). Germline V gene lookup returns CDR1 SGHVS and CDR2 FNYEAQ. The CDR3 spans 17 residues. With 1 base removed from V and 2 bases from J, the gap between germline ends came to 16 bases.

The chain combines TRBV29-1 with TRBJ1-4, with 7 positions matching TRBD1. The germline gives CDR1 SQVTM, CDR2 ANQGSEA. The CDR3 runs 14 residues. Trimming cost V 4 bases and J 5 bases; bases outside gene matches: 7. The CDR3 loop reads CSVARQGGNEKLFF. In nucleotides, the CDR3 is TGCAGCGTTGCTCGACAGGGTGGAAATGAAAAACTGTTTTTT.

This clonotype was detected a few times. The rearrangement links TRBV4-3 to TRBJ2-1; D gene unclear. The CDR3 totals 11 residues. Germline V lookup: CDR1 LGHNA, CDR2 YSLEER. Trimming removed 1 base from V and 8 bases from J, with 3 bases in between. CDR3 sequence: CASSQADEQFF. In nucleotides, the CDR3 is TGCGCCAGCAGCCAAGCCGATGAGCAGTTCTTC.

This clonotype was detected many times. V and J are TRBV5-4 and TRBJ1-1; TRBD1 matches at 9 bases. CDR1 is SGHNT, CDR2 YYREEE, per germline (reference sequence). This CDR3 has 15 residues. Germline trimming cut 3 bases from V and 6 bases from J; bases unmatched to any gene: 9. In DNA, the CDR3 is TGTGCCAGCAGCTCCGGGAGGACAGGGGAAGCTGAAGCTTTCTTT. Translated, it gives CASSSGRTGEAEAFF.

This chain uses TRBV29-1 with TRBJ1-2; 10 positions match TRBD1. After removal of 7 bases from V and 5 bases from J, the junction contained 4 bases not matched to a gene. This CDR3 has 12 residues. Germline loops: CDR1 SQVTM, CDR2 ANQGSEA. In DNA form, the CDR3 reads TGCAGCGCCGGACAGGGGGGGTATGGCTACACCTTC. Translating gives CSAGQGGYGYTF.

The rearrangement links TRBV6-5 to TRBJ2-3; 13 nucleotides align to TRBD2. This CDR3 is built from 14 residues. Germline V gene sequence: CDR1 MNHEY, CDR2 SVGAGI. V shed 6 bases, J shed 3 bases, and the junction held 0 bases outside the gene matches. CDR3 in amino acids: CASRTSGGTDTQYF. CDR3 nucleotides: TGTGCCAGCAGGACTAGCGGGGGGACAGATACGCAGTATTTT.

CDR3 nucleotide sequence: TGTGCCAGCAGCCCATTGGGACAGGGGAATGAGCAGTTCTTC. It is translated as CASSPLGQGNEQFF. The V and J genes are TRBV9 and TRBJ2-1, with 10 bases aligning to TRBD1. Per germline, CDR1 SGDLS and CDR2 YYNGEE. Losses at the gene ends were 4 bases for V and 7 bases for J; bases not matched to a gene: 5. This CDR3 spans 14 amino acids.

This clonotype was picked up many times. The rearrangement joins TRBV27 to TRBJ2-5; TRBD1 is a possible D gene (5 bases). V was trimmed by 6 bases and J by 0 bases, leaving 5 bases between them. Germline V gene lookup returns CDR1 MNHEY and CDR2 SMNVEV (reference sequence). This CDR3 is built from 12 residues. CDR3 DNA: TGTGCCAGCAGAGGGGACCAAGAGACCCAGTACTTC. Residues: CASRGDQETQYF.

The V gene is TRBV2, the J gene TRBJ1-6, with 8 bases matching TRBD1. Germline trimming cut 7 bases from V and 10 bases from J; bases unmatched to any gene: 6. The V gene's germline CDR1 is SNHLY and CDR2 FYNNEI. CDR3 length equals 13 residues. The CDR3: CASTGQGSSPLHF. The CDR3 DNA reads TGTGCCAGCACCGGACAGGGCTCCTCACCCCTCCACTTT.

J is TRBJ1-1 and V is TRBV7-2; D uncertain. The CDR3 is made up of 14 amino acids. Germline V CDR1 and CDR2: SGHTA, FQGNSA. V dropped 5 bases and J dropped 1 base, with 11 bases sitting between them. The CDR3 protein is CASSLRPQNTEAFF. The CDR3 region has the DNA TGTGCCAGCAGCCTCCGTCCACAGAACACTGAAGCTTTCTTT.